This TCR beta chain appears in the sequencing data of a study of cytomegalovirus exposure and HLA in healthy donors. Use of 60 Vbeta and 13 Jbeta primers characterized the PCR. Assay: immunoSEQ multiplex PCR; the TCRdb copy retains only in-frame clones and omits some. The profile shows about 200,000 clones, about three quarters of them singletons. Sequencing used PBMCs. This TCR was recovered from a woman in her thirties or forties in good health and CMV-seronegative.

The CDR3 coding sequence is TGTGCCAGTAGGGCCCCTACCGGCAGGGGTAGCAATCAGCCCCAGCATTTT. Its translation: CASRAPTGRGSNQPQHF. This rearrangement joins TRBV19 to TRBJ1-5; a weak D match, TRBD1 (6 bases). This CDR3 comprises 17 residues. V dropped 6 bases and J dropped 0 bases, with 18 bases sitting between them. Germline V gene sequence: CDR1 LNHDA, CDR2 SQIVND (reference sequence).